This T cell receptor beta chain was profiled in a study of blood T cell repertoires in COVID-19. Study summary: Two negative PCRs, clearance, or symptom resolution were required of recovered Cohort 3 donors. Acute and convalescent COVID-19 specimens originated in the United States, Italy and Spain. Nucleic acid was either cDNA or gDNA, and it came from T cells, B-cell-depleted T cells, or PBMCs.

As handled by the study authors: Using reference gene primer amplification, nucleated cell counts were estimated. The data were produced by immunoSEQ multiplex PCR, yet TCRdb's version contains in-frame clones alone and is incomplete. The DNA gave D and trimming, while V, J and clone size come from that table. The sample has some 200,000 clones, approximately 87% seen once. This CDR3 is built from 15 residues. Germline V gene sequence: CDR1 SGHRS, CDR2 YFSETQ. V shed 4 bases and J shed 1 base, with 12 bases lying between them. The sequencing input was PBMCs or T cells enriched from blood (not recorded which). The chain is built from TRBV5-1 and TRBJ1-5; D call uncertain. The receptor was isolated from a woman between 45 and 60 years old in a cohort exposed to, infected with or recovered from COVID-19 (not recorded which). The CDR3 nucleotides read TGCGCCAGCAGCACGGTTCCCGAAAGCAATCAGCCCCAGCATTTT. Translating it yields CASSTVPESNQPQHF.